The 7 T cell receptor beta chains given below trace back to one sample, sequenced in a study of T-cell memory formation after mild COVID-19. MiXCR, run by TCRdb on the 5' RACE reads, gives a single entry per CDR3 protein. The sample records about 240,000 distinct CDR3 sequences, roughly a tenth being singletons. Material: PBMCs or a T cell subset sorted from them (not recorded which). These receptors were taken from a man in his late teens or twenties who had mild COVID-19 (a few samples of this study predate the infection). Cell type and time point are not known.

This clonotype was recorded a few times. V is TRBV7-8 and J is TRBJ1-5; D is ambiguous. This CDR3 is built from 14 residues. Between the trimmed V and J ends, which lost 0 bases and 7 bases, there was a span of 10 bases. Germline V CDR1 and CDR2: SGHVS, FQNEAQ. CDR3 residues: CASSLAVGQQPQHF. CDR3 nucleotide sequence: TGTGCCAGCAGCTTAGCAGTGGGTCAACAGCCCCAGCATTTT.

The chain combines TRBV18 with TRBJ2-4; D uncertain. The length of the CDR3 is 14 residues. Germline V gene sequence: CDR1 KGHSH, CDR2 LQKENI. The ends were cut back, 6 bases at V and 3 bases at J, with 12 bases in the middle. CDR3 sequence (DNA): TGTGCCAGCTCCGAAATTTTGGGCAAAAACATTCAGTACTTC. Its translation: CASSEILGKNIQYF.

This clonotype was seen only a few times. This chain joins TRBV4-3 and TRBJ2-2, with D maybe TRBD2 (7 bases). Trimming removed 10 bases from V and 7 bases from J, with 13 bases in between. Germline CDR1 LGHNA, CDR2 YSLEER. The CDR3 totals 12 residues. CDR3 nucleotides: TGCGCCACCGGGGGAGGGGGCGGGGAGCTGTTTTTT. This translates into CATGGGGGELFF.

The chain joins TRBV30 to TRBJ2-3; weak D call: TRBD1 (6 bases). Germline V gene lookup returns CDR1 GTSNPN and CDR2 SVGIG (reference sequence). CDR3 length: 12 residues. Trimming shortened V by 5 bases and J by 4 bases, and 10 bases separated the two germline ends. Here the CDR3 reads CAWEQGADTQYF. The CDR3 DNA sequence: TGTGCCTGGGAACAGGGTGCAGATACGCAGTATTTT.

The chain uses TRBV30 and TRBJ2-7, with D perhaps matching TRBD1 or TRBD2 (5 bases each). CDR3 size: 15 residues. V was pared by 5 bases and J by 0 bases, with 17 bases between. The germline V gene encodes CDR1 GTSNPN and CDR2 SVGIG (reference sequence). The DNA of the CDR3 is TGTGCCTGGTCCCTGGGGGTCCAGAGCTCCTACGAGCAGTACTTC. Translation gives CAWSLGVQSSYEQYF.

Only a few counts were recorded for this clonotype. This chain connects TRBV19 to TRBJ2-1; 8 bases fit TRBD2. The CDR3 extends over 15 amino acids. J was trimmed by 7 bases and V by 5 bases; bases with no gene match: 10. CDR1 is LNHDA and CDR2 is SQIVND in the germline V gene (reference sequence). The CDR3 DNA reads TGTGCCAGTAGTCCCGGGGGGGACCCTGGGAATGAGCAGTTCTTC. Translated: CASSPGGDPGNEQFF.

This clonotype was recorded a few times. V usage is TRBV7-9 and J usage is TRBJ2-5; unclear D gene. This CDR3 comprises 14 residues. Germline lookup yields CDR1 SEHNR and CDR2 FQNEAQ (reference sequence). Between the trimmed V and J ends, which lost 2 bases and 5 bases, there was a span of 12 bases. The CDR3 DNA follows: TGTGCCAGCAGCTTACAGATAGCATCGGAGACCCAGTACTTC. Protein sequence: CASSLQIASETQYF.